Presented here are 11 T cell receptor beta chains from one specimen sequenced in a study of naive and memory T cell subsets. Four PCR rounds used nested alpha and beta constant region primers plus the SP2 primer. In TCRdb, the 5' RACE reads were re-called with MiXCR into one record per CDR3 protein. The table includes 25,000 to 35,000 distinct CDR3 sequences, around 15% detected once. The library had UMIs added by 3' ligation of an oligonucleotide to TCR cDNA. The origin of the receptors is a female donor in good health.

This clonotype was counted ten times or more. V gene TRBV5-1 combines with J gene TRBJ1-1; D perhaps matches TRBD1 (5 bases). The CDR3 runs to 15 residues. The V gene lost 6 bases and the J gene lost 0 bases, with 15 bases spanning the gap. CDR1 and CDR2 (germline): SGHRS, YFSETQ. The DNA for the CDR3 is TGCGCCAGCAACGGGGGGATTGGATTGAACACTGAAGCTTTCTTT. Its translation is CASNGGIGLNTEAFF. Combining the CDR3 with reference TRBV5-1 and TRBJ1-1 gives the whole variable domain KAGVTQTPRYLIKTRGQQVTLSCSPISGHRSVSWYQQTPGQGLQFLFEYFSETQRNKGNFPGRFSGRQFSNSRSEMNVSTLELGDSALYLCASNGGIGLNTEAFFGQGTRLTVV.

The table lists this clonotype with many counts. The chain is built from TRBV7-8 and TRBJ1-6; TRBD1 might be the D (6 bases). The V gene lost 7 bases and the J gene lost 10 bases, with 17 bases spanning the gap. The CDR3 contains 14 residues. Germline CDR1 and CDR2: SGHVS and FQNEAQ. For the CDR3, the DNA is TGTGCCAGCATGCCAACCAGGGGCGGCTCACCCCTCCACTTT. This codes for CASMPTRGGSPLHF.

This clonotype was seen at least ten times. The rearrangement uses TRBV29-1 and TRBJ2-1, with a weak D call TRBD2 (5 bases). V lost 4 bases to trimming and J lost 7 bases, with 11 bases between them. Germline V lookup: CDR1 SQVTM, CDR2 ANQGSEA. The CDR3 has 12 amino acids. The CDR3 region has the DNA TGCAGCGTTGGGCCCGGGGAGAATGAGCAGTTCTTC. Protein: CSVGPGENEQFF.

This clonotype was detected only a few times. This chain links TRBV7-9 with TRBJ1-1; TRBD1 might be the D (5 bases). Germline V gene data show CDR1 as SEHNR and CDR2 as FQNEAQ (reference sequence). V lost 4 bases and J lost 0, with 12 bases in between. The CDR3 extends over 15 amino acids. The CDR3 reads CASSSTGLMNTEAFF. DNA of the CDR3: TGTGCCAGCAGCTCAACGGGACTTATGAACACTGAAGCTTTCTTT.

This sequence joins TRBV7-3 and TRBJ2-5; 10 bases match TRBD2. V dropped 8 bases and J dropped 5; count of bases not matched to a gene: 2. This CDR3 has 12 residues. The germline V gene has CDR1 SGHTA and CDR2 FQGTGA. CDR3 sequence reads: CASGTSEETQYF. In DNA, the CDR3 is TGTGCCAGCGGGACTAGCGAGGAGACCCAGTACTTC.

The rearrangement uses TRBV29-1 and TRBJ1-4; TRBD1 matches 8 bases. CDR3 length: 16 residues. Germline-derived CDR1 and CDR2 are SQVTM and ANQGSEA. Trimming at V came to 5 bases and at J to 7 bases, leaving 15 bases not matched to a gene. Here the CDR3 reads CSVMSGGGDVGEKLFF. Written as DNA, the CDR3 is TGCAGCGTTATGTCAGGGGGCGGTGATGTCGGTGAAAAACTGTTTTTT.

The table lists this clonotype with a few counts. The gene calls are TRBV6-5 and TRBJ2-3, with 8 bases lining up with TRBD1. V was pared by 5 bases and J by 4 bases, with 5 bases of the junction left unmatched. Germline V CDR1 and CDR2: MNHEY, SVGAGI. The CDR3 is made up of 14 amino acids. The CDR3 DNA is TGTGCCAGCAGTCCGGACAGGGTCCCAGATACGCAGTATTTT. This encodes CASSPDRVPDTQYF.

This clonotype showed up just a few times. V usage is TRBV9 and J usage is TRBJ2-1; TRBD2 matches 9 bases. CDR1 and CDR2 from the germline V gene are SGDLS and YYNGEE. The CDR3 extends over 15 amino acids. After removal of 0 bases from V and 7 bases from J, the junction contained 5 bases not matched to a gene. The CDR3 sequence: CASSVGSAGGNEQFF. CDR3 DNA sequence: TGTGCCAGCAGCGTAGGTTCGGCGGGGGGGAATGAGCAGTTCTTC.

This clonotype was seen only a few times. The chain combines TRBV20-1 with TRBJ1-5, with 7 nucleotides matching TRBD1. This CDR3 is built from 15 residues. CDR1 and CDR2 (germline): DFQATT, SNEGSKA (reference sequence). Trimming at V came to 3 bases and at J to 4 bases, leaving 9 bases not matched to a gene. The DNA of the CDR3 is TGCAGTGCTAGTGGACAGGAGAGGGGAAATCAGCCCCAGCATTTT. Its protein product is CSASGQERGNQPQHF.

The chain employs TRBV7-9 and TRBJ2-7, with D unresolved. The ends were cut back, 5 bases at V and 5 bases at J, with 7 bases in the middle. Germline CDR1 reads SEHNR; CDR2 reads FQNEAQ (reference sequence). The CDR3 extends over 11 amino acids. For the CDR3, the DNA is TGTGCCAGCAGCCTCACCGACGAGCAGTACTTC. Amino acid sequence: CASSLTDEQYF.

The table lists this clonotype with many counts. This chain uses TRBV19 with TRBJ2-3, with D maybe TRBD1 (6 bases). CDR3 length: 14 amino acids. The germline V gene has CDR1 LNHDA and CDR2 SQIVND (reference sequence). Trimming removed 9 bases from V and 2 bases from J, with 15 bases in between. The chain's CDR3 is CASQLGGNTDTQYF. CDR3 bases: TGTGCCAGCCAACTTGGGGGCAACACAGATACGCAGTATTTT. Full variable domain (rest looked up from reference TRBV19 and TRBJ2-3): DGGITQSPKYLFRKEGQNVTLSCEQNLNHDAMYWYRQDPGQGLRLIYYSQIVNDFQKGDIAEGYSVSREKKESFPLTVTSAQKNPTAFYLCASQLGGNTDTQYFGPGTRLTVL.